The 10 T cell receptor beta chains presented below share a single source sample, sequenced in a study of technical replicates of blood from a few donors. The assay was immunoSEQ multiplex PCR, and TCRdb's table has in-frame clones only and misses some. The sample shows more than 70,000 clones, around 97% of them seen only once. Sequencing was performed on T cells isolated from PBMCs. Receptors originate from a human donor in good health.

The CDR3 DNA reads as TGCGCCAGCAGCATGGTAGTGACAGATACGCAGTATTTT. Its protein product is CASSMVVTDTQYF. This chain joins TRBV5-1 and TRBJ2-3; D not resolved. Germline V lookup: CDR1 SGHRS, CDR2 YFSETQ. This CDR3 region has 13 residues. The V and J ends lost 4 bases and 3 bases respectively, with 9 bases between them.

The V call is TRBV4-1, the J call TRBJ2-7; D gene uncertain. Germline-derived CDR1 and CDR2 are MGHRA and YSYEKL. There are 15 residues in the CDR3. Trimming shortened V by 3 bases and J by 0 bases, and 12 bases separated the two germline ends. The CDR3 loop reads CASSHGEVFSYEQYF. DNA of the CDR3: TGCGCCAGCAGCCACGGAGAAGTCTTCTCCTACGAGCAGTACTTC.

J is TRBJ2-1 and V is TRBV6-6, with 10 bases matching TRBD1. The J segment lost 8 bases and the V segment lost 6 bases, leaving 7 bases of the junction unmatched. The CDR3 contains 14 residues. Germline CDR1 reads MNHNY; CDR2 reads SVGAGI (reference sequence). CDR3 region: CASRNKGQGYEQFF. The CDR3 nucleotides read TGTGCCAGCAGAAATAAGGGACAGGGGTATGAGCAGTTCTTC.

This rearrangement joins TRBV30 to TRBJ1-1; 7 bases line up with TRBD1. V lost 1 base and J lost 1; bases outside the gene matches: 3. The length of the CDR3 is 14 residues. Germline V lookup: CDR1 GTSNPN, CDR2 SVGIG (reference sequence). CDR3 DNA sequence: TGTGCCTGGAGTGCGGGACAGAGGAACACTGAAGCTTTCTTT. This codes for CAWSAGQRNTEAFF.

The CDR3, as DNA: TGCGCCAGCAGCGCCCAACTAGCGGGAGGGTCCTACGAGCAGTACTTC. It yields the protein CASSAQLAGGSYEQYF. This chain uses TRBV5-1 with TRBJ2-7; 13 nucleotides line up with TRBD2. This CDR3 has 16 amino acids. CDR1 and CDR2 (germline): SGHRS, YFSETQ. Trimming removed 4 bases from V and 1 base from J; junction bases left unmatched: 5.

This rearrangement joins TRBV2 to TRBJ2-5; a weak D match, TRBD2 (6 bases). V was pared by 0 bases and J by 7 bases, with 6 bases between. The CDR3 consists of 12 residues. Germline lookup yields CDR1 SNHLY and CDR2 FYNNEI. CDR3 bases: TGTGCCAGCAGTGAAGCGCGGGGGACCCAGTACTTC. Translating gives CASSEARGTQYF.

The chain recombines TRBV5-1 with TRBJ2-7; D gene unclear. V was clipped by 1 base and J by 4 bases, with 18 bases between them. The CDR3 is 16 residues long. Germline V gene lookup returns CDR1 SGHRS and CDR2 YFSETQ. The chain's CDR3 is CASSLLSVADHYEQYF. The CDR3 DNA is TGCGCCAGCAGCTTGTTGTCAGTGGCGGATCATTACGAGCAGTACTTC.

This chain connects TRBV7-2 to TRBJ1-1, with TRBD1 matching over 7 bases. CDR1 SGHTA and CDR2 FQGNSA come from the germline V gene. V lost 5 bases to trimming and J lost 1 base; unmatched junction nucleotides: 7. There are 15 residues in the CDR3. CDR3 bases: TGTGCCAGCAGCCCTCCGGGACAGCGGAACACTGAAGCTTTCTTT. Protein: CASSPPGQRNTEAFF.

The chain combines TRBV19 with TRBJ1-4, with D possibly TRBD1 on 5 matching bases. The CDR3 spans 16 residues. V lost 5 bases, J lost 6 bases, and 19 bases lay in between. Germline-derived CDR1 and CDR2 are LNHDA and SQIVND (reference sequence). This CDR3 reads CASSPPWGENYEKLFF. The CDR3, as DNA: TGTGCCAGTAGTCCACCGTGGGGGGAAAATTATGAAAAACTGTTTTTT.

The gene calls are TRBV5-1 and TRBJ2-1, with 12 bases fitting TRBD1. The CDR3 totals 16 residues. Germline trimming cut 4 bases from V and 8 bases from J; bases unmatched to any gene: 10. Germline CDR1 SGHRS, CDR2 YFSETQ. DNA of the CDR3: TGCGCCAGCAGCGTGGGACAGGGGGCGACAATCGATGAGCAGTTCTTC. It is translated as CASSVGQGATIDEQFF.